Given below is one TCR beta chain in context. Antigen specificity is unknown. This record belongs to a study of a mutant IDH1 vaccine in newly diagnosed glioma. Generated by immunoSEQ multiplex PCR, the TCRdb table keeps only in-frame clones and is missing some. The sample carries 9,500 to 12,000 clones, approximately 90% recorded once. Germline lookup yields CDR1 SGHRS and CDR2 YFSETQ. This CDR3 has 16 residues. Trimming at V came to 4 bases and at J to 4 bases, leaving 8 bases not matched to a gene. Time point defined: week 23, last vaccination. Every vaccination contained 300 ug of the mutant IDH1 20-mer peptide and was paired with topical imiquimod.

The source was PBMCs, collected from a glioma patient whose treatment included an IDH1 peptide vaccine. This rearrangement joins TRBV5-1 to TRBJ1-3; 10 nucleotides match TRBD1. The receptor comes from a woman between 40 and 55 years old with glioma. Some clones in this sample may be carry-over from other donors' samples. CDR3 nucleotides: TGCGCCAGCAGCGTGGGACAGGGGTTGTCCGGAAACACCATATATTTT. This encodes CASSVGQGLSGNTIYF.